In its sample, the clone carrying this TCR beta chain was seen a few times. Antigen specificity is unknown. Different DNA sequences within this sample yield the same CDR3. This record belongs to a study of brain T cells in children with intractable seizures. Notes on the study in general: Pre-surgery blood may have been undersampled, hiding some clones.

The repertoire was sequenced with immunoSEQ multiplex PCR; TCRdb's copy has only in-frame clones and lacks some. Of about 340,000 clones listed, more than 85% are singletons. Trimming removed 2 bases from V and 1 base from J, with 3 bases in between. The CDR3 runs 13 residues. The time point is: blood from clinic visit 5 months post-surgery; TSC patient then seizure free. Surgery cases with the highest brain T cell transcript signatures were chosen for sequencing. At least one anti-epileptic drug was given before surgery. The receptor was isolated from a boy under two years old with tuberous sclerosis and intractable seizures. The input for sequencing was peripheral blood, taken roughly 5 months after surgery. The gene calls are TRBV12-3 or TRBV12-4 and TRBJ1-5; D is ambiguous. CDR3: CASSLSSNQPQHF. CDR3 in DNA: TGTGCCAGCAGTTTAAGCAGCAATCAGCCCCAGCATTTT.